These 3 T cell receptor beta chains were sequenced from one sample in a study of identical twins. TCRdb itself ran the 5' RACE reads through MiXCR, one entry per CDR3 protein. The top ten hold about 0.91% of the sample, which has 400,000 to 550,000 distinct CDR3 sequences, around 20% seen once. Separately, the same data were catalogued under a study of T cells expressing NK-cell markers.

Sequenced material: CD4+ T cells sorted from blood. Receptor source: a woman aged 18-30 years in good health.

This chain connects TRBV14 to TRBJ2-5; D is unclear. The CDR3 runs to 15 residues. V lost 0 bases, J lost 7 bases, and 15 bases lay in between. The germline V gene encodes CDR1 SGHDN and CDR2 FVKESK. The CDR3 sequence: CASSQDGPRRWTQYF. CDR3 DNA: TGTGCCAGCAGCCAAGATGGACCACGACGATGGACCCAGTACTTC.

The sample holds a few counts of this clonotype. The CDR3 nucleotides read TGTGCCAGCAGCCTGCCCTTCGGCACTGAAGCTTTCTTT. Amino acids: CASSLPFGTEAFF. The chain employs TRBV11-2 and TRBJ1-1; D gene uncertain. Trimming left V 5 bases short and J 4 bases short, with 11 bases between. Germline CDR1 and CDR2: SGHAT and FQNNGV. The CDR3 extends over 13 amino acids.

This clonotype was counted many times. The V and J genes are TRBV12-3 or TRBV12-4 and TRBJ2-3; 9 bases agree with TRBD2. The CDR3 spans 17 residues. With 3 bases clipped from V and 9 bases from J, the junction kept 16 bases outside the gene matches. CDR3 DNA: TGTGCCAGCAGTTTCCCGCCTGCGGGAGGGGAGGTCGGGACGCAGTATTTT. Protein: CASSFPPAGGEVGTQYF.